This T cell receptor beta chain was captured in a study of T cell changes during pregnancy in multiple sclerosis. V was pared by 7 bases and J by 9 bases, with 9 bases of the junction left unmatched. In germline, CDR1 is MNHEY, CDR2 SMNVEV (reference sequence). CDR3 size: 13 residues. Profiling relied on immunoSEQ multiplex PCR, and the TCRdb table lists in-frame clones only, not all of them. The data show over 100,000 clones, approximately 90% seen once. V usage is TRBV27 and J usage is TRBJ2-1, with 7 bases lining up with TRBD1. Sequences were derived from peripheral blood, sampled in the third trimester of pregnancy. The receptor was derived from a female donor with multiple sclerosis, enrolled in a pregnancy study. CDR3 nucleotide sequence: TGTGCCAGCACCTACTTGACAGGGACTGAGCAGTTCTTC. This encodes CASTYLTGTEQFF.